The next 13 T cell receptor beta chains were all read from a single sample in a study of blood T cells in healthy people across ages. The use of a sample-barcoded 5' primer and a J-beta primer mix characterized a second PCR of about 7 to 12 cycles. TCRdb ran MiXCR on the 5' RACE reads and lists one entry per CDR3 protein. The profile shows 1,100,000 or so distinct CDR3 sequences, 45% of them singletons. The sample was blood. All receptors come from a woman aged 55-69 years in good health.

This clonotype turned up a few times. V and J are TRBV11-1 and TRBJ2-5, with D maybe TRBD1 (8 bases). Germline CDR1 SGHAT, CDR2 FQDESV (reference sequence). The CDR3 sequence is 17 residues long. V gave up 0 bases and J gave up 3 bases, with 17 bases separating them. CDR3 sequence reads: CASSLALTGGAEETQYF. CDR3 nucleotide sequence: TGTGCCAGCAGCTTAGCCCTAACAGGGGGGGCTGAAGAGACCCAGTACTTC.

The CDR3 DNA follows: TGCAGCGTTGTCGGGACAGGGGCCTTGAATGAGCAGTTCTTC. Protein: CSVVGTGALNEQFF. The chain is built from TRBV29-1 and TRBJ2-1; 10 nucleotides align to TRBD1. The CDR3 is made up of 14 amino acids. The germline CDR1 and CDR2 sequences are SQVTM and ANQGSEA. V lost 4 bases, J lost 7 bases, and 7 bases stayed unmatched.

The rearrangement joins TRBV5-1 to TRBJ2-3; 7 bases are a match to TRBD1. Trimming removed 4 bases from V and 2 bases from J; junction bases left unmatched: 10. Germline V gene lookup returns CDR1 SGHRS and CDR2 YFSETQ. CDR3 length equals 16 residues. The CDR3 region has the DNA TGCGCCAGCAGCGGCTACCGGGACAGAAACACAGATACGCAGTATTTT. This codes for CASSGYRDRNTDTQYF.

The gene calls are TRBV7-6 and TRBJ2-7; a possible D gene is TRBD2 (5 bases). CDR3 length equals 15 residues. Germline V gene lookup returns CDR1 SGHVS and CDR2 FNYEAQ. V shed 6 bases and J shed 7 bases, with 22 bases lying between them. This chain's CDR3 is CASSSDGVSLREQYF. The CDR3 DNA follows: TGTGCCAGCAGTTCCGACGGGGTTTCCCTAAGGGAGCAGTACTTC.

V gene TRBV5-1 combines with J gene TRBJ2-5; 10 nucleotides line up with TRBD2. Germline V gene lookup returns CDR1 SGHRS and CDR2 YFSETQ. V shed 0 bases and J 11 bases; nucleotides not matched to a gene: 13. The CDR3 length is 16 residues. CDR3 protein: CASSLGPGLAIHEQYF. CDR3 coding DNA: TGCGCCAGCAGCTTGGGGCCGGGACTAGCGATCCATGAGCAGTACTTC.

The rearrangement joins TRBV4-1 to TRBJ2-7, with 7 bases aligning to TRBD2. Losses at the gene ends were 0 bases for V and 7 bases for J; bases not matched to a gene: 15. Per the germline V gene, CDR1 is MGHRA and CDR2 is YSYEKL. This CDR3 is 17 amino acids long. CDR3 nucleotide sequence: TGCGCCAGCAGCCAAGATCCGGCGGGAGACTCCTACAATGAGCAGTACTTC. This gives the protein CASSQDPAGDSYNEQYF.

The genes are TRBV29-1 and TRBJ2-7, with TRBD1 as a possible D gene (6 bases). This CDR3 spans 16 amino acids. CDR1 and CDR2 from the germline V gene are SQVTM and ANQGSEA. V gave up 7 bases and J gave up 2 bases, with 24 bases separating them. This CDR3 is CSATLRDTESPYEQYF. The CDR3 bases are TGCAGCGCCACCCTAAGGGACACGGAAAGCCCCTACGAGCAGTACTTC.

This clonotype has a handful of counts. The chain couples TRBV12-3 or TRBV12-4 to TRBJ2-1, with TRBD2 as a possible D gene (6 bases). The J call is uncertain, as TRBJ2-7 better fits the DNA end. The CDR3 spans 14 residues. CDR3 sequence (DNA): TGTGCCAGCACGACGGAGGGACCCTACAATGAGCAGTACTTC. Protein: CASTTEGPYNEQYF.

The CDR3 reads CSARGYTGTGTQMTQYF. As DNA, the CDR3 is TGCAGTGCTAGAGGCTACACCGGGACAGGGACCCAGATGACGCAGTATTTT. The rearrangement uses TRBV20-1 and TRBJ2-3, with TRBD1 identical over 9 bases. The V segment lost 1 base and the J segment 9 bases; nucleotides outside the gene matches: 17. CDR1 DFQATT and CDR2 SNEGSKA come from the germline V gene (reference sequence). The CDR3 is made up of 17 amino acids.

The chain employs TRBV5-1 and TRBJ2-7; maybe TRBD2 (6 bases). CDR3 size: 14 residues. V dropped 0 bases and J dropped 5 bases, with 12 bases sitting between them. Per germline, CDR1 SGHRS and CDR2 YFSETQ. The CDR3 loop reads CASSLDRGFNEQYF. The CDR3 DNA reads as TGCGCCAGCAGCTTGGATCGGGGGTTCAACGAGCAGTACTTC.

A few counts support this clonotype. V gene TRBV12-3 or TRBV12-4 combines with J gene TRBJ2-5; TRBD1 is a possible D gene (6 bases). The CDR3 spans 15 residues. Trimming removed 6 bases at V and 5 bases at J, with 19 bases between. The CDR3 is CASSQTGYYKETQYF. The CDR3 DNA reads TGTGCCAGCAGCCAAACAGGGTACTACAAGGAGACCCAGTACTTC.

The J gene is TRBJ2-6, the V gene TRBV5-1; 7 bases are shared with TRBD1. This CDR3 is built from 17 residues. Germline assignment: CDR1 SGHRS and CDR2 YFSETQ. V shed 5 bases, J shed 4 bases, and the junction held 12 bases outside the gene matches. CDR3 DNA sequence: TGCGCCAGCAGTCCCCATCAACAGGGGTCGGGGGCCAACGTCCTGACTTTC. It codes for CASSPHQQGSGANVLTF.

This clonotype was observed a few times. The CDR3 loop reads CASSFTLGRNTEAFF. Written as DNA, the CDR3 is TGTGCCAGCAGCTTCACTTTGGGGCGAAACACTGAAGCTTTCTTT. This chain connects TRBV11-2 to TRBJ1-1, with D possibly being TRBD1 (5 bases). Deletions cut 3 bases from V and 2 bases from J, with 13 bases between. The V gene's germline CDR1 is SGHAT and CDR2 FQNNGV. This CDR3 contains 15 residues.